Shown below are 31 T cell receptor beta chains from a single sample sequenced in a study of shared clonotypes between healthy human individuals. Clones were read by immunoSEQ multiplex PCR, and TCRdb kept only the in-frame ones, dropping some. The sample has 180,000 or so clones, just under 95% seen once. The sequencing sample was made of naive CD4+ T cells sorted from blood. Subset of the sample: CD45RA+ positively selected. The receptors come from a woman in her thirties in good health.

The chain combines TRBV6-5 with TRBJ1-5; TRBD1 aligns across 8 bases. Trimming removed 2 bases from V and 5 bases from J; junction bases left unmatched: 2. Germline assignment: CDR1 MNHEY and CDR2 SVGAGI. The CDR3 consists of 14 residues. The CDR3 sequence: CASSYNRGDQPQHF. In nucleotides, the CDR3 is TGTGCCAGCAGTTACAACAGGGGGGATCAGCCCCAGCATTTT.

The gene calls are TRBV11-2 and TRBJ2-7, with D possibly being TRBD1 (6 bases). Germline lookup yields CDR1 SGHAT and CDR2 FQNNGV. The CDR3 runs to 15 residues. The V gene lost 1 base and the J gene lost 3 bases, with 13 bases spanning the gap. CDR3 in amino acids: CASSLVPTGRYEQYF. For the CDR3, the DNA is TGTGCCAGCAGCTTAGTTCCGACAGGTCGCTACGAGCAGTACTTC.

V and J are TRBV7-9 and TRBJ2-5; D may be TRBD2 (5 bases). The end of the DNA is better explained by TRBJ2-7, so the J call may be wrong. Germline V CDR1 and CDR2: SEHNR, FQNEAQ (reference sequence). CDR3 length equals 14 residues. The chain's CDR3 is CASSTNVGGYEQYF. CDR3 DNA: TGTGCCAGCAGCACAAATGTTGGAGGCTACGAGCAGTACTTC.

The rearrangement joins TRBV5-1 to TRBJ2-1, with D possibly TRBD2 on 5 matching bases. This CDR3 region has 14 residues. V was shortened by 0 bases and J by 9 bases, with 13 bases between the two germline ends. The V gene's germline CDR1 is SGHRS and CDR2 YFSETQ. The CDR3 sequence is CASSLDVPRGEQFF. In DNA form, the CDR3 reads TGCGCCAGCAGCTTGGATGTCCCCCGGGGTGAGCAGTTCTTC.

V gene TRBV5-1 combines with J gene TRBJ2-7, with D perhaps TRBD2 (6 bases). This CDR3 spans 15 amino acids. Germline lookup yields CDR1 SGHRS and CDR2 YFSETQ. V was cut by 4 bases and J by 2 bases, with 16 bases left in between. The DNA for the CDR3 is TGCGCCAGCAGCCCACTTGAGACGGGAGCCTACGAGCAGTACTTC. Encoded protein: CASSPLETGAYEQYF.

The chain couples TRBV5-4 to TRBJ2-1; weak D call: TRBD2 (6 bases). V was clipped by 4 bases and J by 9 bases, with 17 bases between them. Germline assignment: CDR1 SGHNT and CDR2 YYREEE (reference sequence). The CDR3 consists of 14 residues. The DNA of the CDR3 is TGTGCCAGCAGCACTCCTAGGACTAATGCTGAGCAGTTCTTC. Its protein is CASSTPRTNAEQFF.

This chain links TRBV30 with TRBJ2-5; D unclear. The CDR3 runs 12 residues. V lost 4 bases and J lost 4, with 10 bases in between. Germline-derived CDR1 and CDR2 are GTSNPN and SVGIG (reference sequence). CDR3 in DNA: TGTGCCTGGAAAAACAGTGGAGAGACCCAGTACTTC. Translated, it gives CAWKNSGETQYF.

The chain couples TRBV2 to TRBJ2-5, with TRBD2 matching over 10 bases. This CDR3 is built from 14 residues. J was trimmed by 4 bases and V by 5 bases; bases with no gene match: 4. Germline CDR1 is SNHLY and CDR2 is FYNNEI. CDR3 protein: CASSSSGRGETQYF. In nucleotides, the CDR3 is TGTGCCAGCAGTTCTAGCGGGAGAGGAGAGACCCAGTACTTC.

Here the CDR3 reads CASSPGLQNTGELFF. The CDR3 DNA is TGTGCCAGCTCACCGGGCCTCCAGAACACCGGGGAGCTGTTTTTT. The genes are TRBV18 and TRBJ2-2; the D is unclear. The V and J ends lost 3 bases and 1 base respectively, with 9 bases between them. The germline V gene has CDR1 KGHSH and CDR2 LQKENI. The CDR3 extends over 15 amino acids.

CDR3 loop: CASSAVAHSTDTQYF. The CDR3 nucleotides are TGTGCCAGCAGCGCGGTAGCCCACAGCACAGATACGCAGTATTTT. The rearrangement joins TRBV9 to TRBJ2-3; D remains unclear. Germline CDR1 is SGDLS and CDR2 is YYNGEE. The CDR3 sequence is 15 residues long. The V and J ends lost 3 bases and 0 bases respectively, with 11 bases between them.

The chain links TRBV6-1 to TRBJ2-7, with TRBD2 matching over 7 bases. The CDR3 is 13 amino acids. CDR1 MNHNS and CDR2 SASEGT come from the germline V gene. The CDR3 nucleotides are TGTGCAACCGACCGGGGGGTTTGGGACGAGCAGTACTTC. Its translation is CATDRGVWDEQYF.

Notes on this clone: The junction departs from germline at one end; a sequencing error may be responsible. V is TRBV10-1 and J is TRBJ2-7, with D perhaps assigned TRBD1 or TRBD2 (6 bases each). CDR1 and CDR2 from the germline V gene are WNHNN and SYGVQD (reference sequence). This CDR3 spans 15 amino acids. CDR3 coding DNA: TGCGCCAGTAGTGGAGGGGGACCGAGCTCCTACGAGCAGTACTTC. Protein: CASSGGGPSSYEQYF.

The sample holds one count of this clone. The V and J genes are TRBV5-6 and TRBJ2-7; the D gene could be TRBD1 or TRBD2 (5 bases each). Trimming pared 4 bases from V and 2 bases from J, leaving 16 bases between. The CDR3 extends over 15 amino acids. Germline lookup yields CDR1 SGHDT and CDR2 YYEEEE. CDR3 sequence: CASSPGTAAAYEQYF. CDR3 coding DNA: TGTGCCAGCAGCCCCGGGACGGCCGCGGCCTACGAGCAGTACTTC.

The J gene is TRBJ1-4, the V gene TRBV5-6; D possibly corresponds to TRBD1 (5 bases). Per the germline V gene, CDR1 is SGHDT and CDR2 is YYEEEE. The CDR3 runs to 15 residues. V dropped 1 base and J dropped 3 bases, with 10 bases sitting between them. Here the CDR3 reads CASSLKGISNEKLFF. In DNA form, the CDR3 reads TGTGCCAGCAGCTTGAAGGGGATCTCTAATGAAAAACTGTTTTTT.

This rearrangement joins TRBV30 to TRBJ2-3; 10 bases are a match to TRBD2. Germline V gives CDR1 GTSNPN, CDR2 SVGIG (reference sequence). The CDR3 sequence is 15 residues long. The V gene end was trimmed by 2 bases and the J gene end by 3 bases; junction bases not matched to a gene: 5. In DNA, the CDR3 is TGTGCCTGGAGTCGAGCGGGAGGGCCGACAGATACGCAGTATTTT. The encoded protein is CAWSRAGGPTDTQYF.

This rearrangement joins TRBV5-6 to TRBJ2-1; 7 bases agree with TRBD1. Germline V gene lookup returns CDR1 SGHDT and CDR2 YYEEEE. This CDR3 has 13 residues. The V segment lost 4 bases and the J segment 11 bases; nucleotides outside the gene matches: 9. This CDR3 is CASSGATGWKQFF. The CDR3 DNA reads as TGTGCCAGCAGCGGTGCGACAGGGTGGAAGCAGTTCTTC.

This chain uses TRBV7-9 with TRBJ1-3, with D tentatively TRBD1 (6 bases). Between the trimmed V and J ends, which lost 2 bases and 0 bases, there was a span of 14 bases. CDR1 SEHNR and CDR2 FQNEAQ come from the germline V gene (reference sequence). The CDR3 loop spans 17 amino acids. CDR3: CASSLSHRESSGNTIYF. CDR3 in DNA: TGTGCCAGCAGCTTATCCCACAGGGAGAGCTCTGGAAACACCATATATTTT.

The chain has TRBV5-1 and TRBJ1-1, with D perhaps TRBD1 (5 bases). The ends were cut back, 5 bases at V and 4 bases at J, with 18 bases in the middle. Germline CDR1 SGHRS, CDR2 YFSETQ. The CDR3 is 15 residues long. The DNA of the CDR3 is TGCGCCAGCAGACCCGCCACAGGTTGGGGCACTGAAGCTTTCTTT. Its protein is CASRPATGWGTEAFF.

V gene TRBV19 combines with J gene TRBJ1-5; D gene unclear. V shed 4 bases and J shed 0 bases, with 19 bases lying between them. Germline assignment: CDR1 LNHDA and CDR2 SQIVND (reference sequence). CDR3 length: 18 residues. CDR3 amino acids: CASSTPRAGTNSNQPQHF. The CDR3 nucleotides read TGTGCCAGTAGTACCCCCCGGGCAGGCACTAATAGCAATCAGCCCCAGCATTTT.

The chain has TRBV18 and TRBJ2-2, with D uncertain. Germline values: CDR1 KGHSH, CDR2 LQKENI. The CDR3 runs to 16 residues. V was pared by 0 bases and J by 5 bases, with 13 bases between. Here the CDR3 DNA reads TGTGCCAGCTCACCACCCATAAGGGTTGGGACCGGGGAGCTGTTTTTT. Protein product: CASSPPIRVGTGELFF.

The CDR3 reads CASSIVGLRRPTDTQYF. CDR3 coding DNA: TGTGCCAGTAGTATAGTGGGCCTTCGGAGACCCACAGATACGCAGTATTTT. The chain combines TRBV19 with TRBJ2-3; unclear D gene. Germline V gives CDR1 LNHDA, CDR2 SQIVND (reference sequence). The CDR3 extends over 17 amino acids. Trimming left V 1 base short and J 2 bases short, with 16 bases between.

This chain's CDR3 is CASSLGLTTEQYF. The CDR3 DNA follows: TGTGCCAGCTCCTTGGGGCTCACTACCGAGCAGTACTTC. This chain links TRBV6-4 with TRBJ2-7; maybe TRBD1 (5 bases). Per germline, CDR1 MRHNA and CDR2 SNTAGT. Trimming took 8 bases from V and 6 from J, leaving 17 bases between them. The CDR3 is made up of 13 amino acids.

The genes are TRBV5-1 and TRBJ1-2, with 7 bases aligning to TRBD1. The V and J ends lost 2 bases and 0 bases, in that order; junction bases with no gene match: 1. The CDR3 length is 14 residues. Germline CDR1 and CDR2: SGHRS and YFSETQ. CDR3 coding DNA: TGCGCCAGCAGCTTCGACAGGGCTAACTATGGCTACACCTTC. It encodes CASSFDRANYGYTF.

The J gene is TRBJ1-4, the V gene TRBV7-9, with 8 bases fitting TRBD1. Trimming at V came to 1 base and at J to 5 bases, leaving 3 bases not matched to a gene. This CDR3 region has 15 residues. Germline V CDR1 and CDR2: SEHNR, FQNEAQ (reference sequence). CDR3 residues: CASSLGDRSNEKLFF. CDR3 DNA: TGTGCCAGCAGCTTAGGGGACAGGTCAAATGAAAAACTGTTTTTT.

The J gene is TRBJ2-7, the V gene TRBV27, with 9 bases identical to TRBD2. Germline CDR1 reads MNHEY; CDR2 reads SMNVEV (reference sequence). The CDR3 is 13 amino acids. After removal of 7 bases from V and 6 bases from J, the junction contained 7 bases not matched to a gene. CDR3 DNA: TGTGCCAGCAAGGGACTAGCCTTGGGCGAGCAGTACTTC. Its translation: CASKGLALGEQYF.

The V call is TRBV28, the J call TRBJ2-5; weak D call: TRBD1 (6 bases). The germline V gene has CDR1 MDHEN and CDR2 SYDVKM. Trimming took 4 bases from V and 0 from J, leaving 12 bases between them. This CDR3 has 15 amino acids. Here the CDR3 reads CASSYTGTHQETQYF. The CDR3 DNA follows: TGTGCCAGCAGTTATACCGGGACACACCAAGAGACCCAGTACTTC.

The rearrangement uses TRBV28 and TRBJ1-1; TRBD1 might be the D (5 bases). Germline CDR1 is MDHEN and CDR2 is SYDVKM. Trimming stripped 5 bases from V and 4 bases from J, with 14 bases between. The CDR3 length is 14 residues. CDR3 coding DNA: TGTGCCAGCAGTGTCGACATGGGGGGCACTGAAGCTTTCTTT. The encoded protein is CASSVDMGGTEAFF.

CDR3 protein: CASSFSPTLQETQYF. Written as DNA, the CDR3 is TGTGCCAGCAGTTTCTCCCCAACCTTGCAAGAGACCCAGTACTTC. The V call is TRBV27, the J call TRBJ2-5; unclear D gene. The length of the CDR3 is 15 residues. V was clipped by 3 bases and J by 2 bases, with 13 bases between them. Per the germline V gene, CDR1 is MNHEY and CDR2 is SMNVEV (reference sequence).

This clone is a singleton in its sample. This rearrangement joins TRBV2 to TRBJ2-3, with TRBD2 matching over 7 bases. The CDR3 has 15 amino acids. In germline, CDR1 is SNHLY, CDR2 FYNNEI. The trim removed 3 bases at V and 4 bases at J, leaving 7 bases unmatched. CDR3: CASSESRRESDTQYF. As DNA, the CDR3 is TGTGCCAGCAGTGAGTCACGGCGGGAGTCAGATACGCAGTATTTT. Combining the CDR3 with reference TRBV2 and TRBJ2-3 gives the whole variable domain EPEVTQTPSHQVTQMGQEVILRCVPISNHLYFYWYRQILGQKVEFLVSFYNNEISEKSEIFDDQFSVERPDGSNFTLKIRSTKLEDSAMYFCASSESRRESDTQYFGPGTRLTVL.

This chain uses TRBV7-9 with TRBJ2-5; D uncertain. Near its end, the DNA agrees better with TRBJ2-7, so the J call may be wrong. Germline V CDR1 and CDR2: SEHNR, FQNEAQ (reference sequence). This CDR3 contains 14 residues. This chain's CDR3 is CASSLAQPPYEQYF. CDR3 DNA: TGTGCCAGCAGCTTAGCCCAGCCCCCCTACGAGCAGTACTTC.

J is TRBJ2-1 and V is TRBV27; 7 nucleotides match TRBD1. The length of the CDR3 is 13 residues. The V and J ends lost 5 bases and 9 bases, in that order; junction bases with no gene match: 7. The germline V gene has CDR1 MNHEY and CDR2 SMNVEV (reference sequence). CDR3 amino acids: CASSHQGGSEQFF. For the CDR3, the DNA is TGTGCCAGCAGTCACCAAGGGGGCAGTGAGCAGTTCTTC.